This record covers a single T cell receptor (beta chain). The record originates from a study of PD-L1 blockade in urothelial cancer. In the study overall: Atezolizumab 1,200 mg was given intravenously every 3 weeks, starting 2014.

Trimming took 5 bases from V and 1 from J, leaving 8 bases between them. The germline CDR1 and CDR2 sequences are SGHNT and YENEEA. This CDR3 is 13 amino acids long. The method was immunoSEQ multiplex PCR; TCRdb's version includes in-frame clones alone and lacks a portion of them. The sample yields some 49,000 clones, about 85% seen once. Sample contribution per patient ranged from 1 to 8, covering pretreatment and on-treatment. The origin of this receptor is a man in his fifties or sixties with urothelial cancer. The sequencing here drew on PBMCs, taken around atezolizumab (anti-PD-L1) treatment. J is TRBJ1-1 and V is TRBV11-3, with no clear D. Here the CDR3 DNA reads TGTGCCAGCAGCCGACTTAGGAACACTGAAGCTTTCTTT. This sequence encodes CASSRLRNTEAFF.